The 14 T cell receptor beta chains given below trace back to one sample, sequenced in a study of blood T cell repertoires in COVID-19. Clones were sequenced by immunoSEQ multiplex PCR, and TCRdb holds only the in-frame ones, with some missing. The table has about 250,000 clones, roughly 88% seen once. The sample consisted of peripheral blood. These receptor sequences come from a woman aged 80 or over with COVID-19, enrolled during active disease.

The CDR3: CASCWGEGPRGNEQFF. In DNA form, the CDR3 reads TGCGCCAGCTGTTGGGGGGAGGGGCCGAGGGGGAATGAGCAGTTCTTC. The V call is TRBV4-1, the J call TRBJ2-1; a weak D match, TRBD2 (7 bases). From germline, CDR1 is MGHRA and CDR2 YSYEKL. CDR3 length: 16 residues. V shed 8 bases and J shed 7 bases, with 24 bases lying between them.

The chain uses TRBV5-4 and TRBJ2-7; D not certain. The CDR3 contains 14 residues. Germline-derived CDR1 and CDR2 are SGHNT and YYREEE (reference sequence). V was shortened by 4 bases and J by 2 bases, with 13 bases between the two germline ends. Here the CDR3 DNA reads TGTGCCAGCAGCGTCGCGGTGGTTCCCTACGAGCAGTACTTC. Its translation: CASSVAVVPYEQYF. Supplemented by reference TRBV5-4 and TRBJ2-7, the full variable domain reads ETGVTQSPTHLIKTRGQQVTLRCSSQSGHNTVSWYQQALGQGPQFIFQYYREEENGRGNFPPRFSGLQFPNYSSELNVNALELDDSALYLCASSVAVVPYEQYFGPGTRLTVT.

This chain joins TRBV5-1 and TRBJ1-1, with 7 bases fitting TRBD1. Germline V gives CDR1 SGHRS, CDR2 YFSETQ. Germline trimming cut 4 bases from V and 1 base from J; bases unmatched to any gene: 4. This CDR3 is 14 amino acids long. The CDR3 nucleotides are TGCGCCAGCAGCGGGGACAGATCGAACACTGAAGCTTTCTTT. It encodes CASSGDRSNTEAFF.

The chain employs TRBV6-5 and TRBJ2-7; 9 bases map to TRBD1. The CDR3 consists of 13 residues. Germline V gene data show CDR1 as MNHEY and CDR2 as SVGAGI. After removal of 6 bases from V and 7 bases from J, the junction contained 7 bases not matched to a gene. CDR3 in DNA: TGTGCCAGCAGAAACAGGGGGCAGCTGGAGCAGTACGTC. Translated, it gives CASRNRGQLEQYV.

The chain links TRBV18 to TRBJ1-4; 11 bases map to TRBD1. Unmatched junction bases numbered 10, after V lost 5 bases and J lost 8 bases. The CDR3 consists of 16 residues. CDR1 and CDR2 from the germline V gene are KGHSH and LQKENI. The CDR3: CASSTLRDRGGEKLFF. CDR3 DNA: TGTGCCAGCTCAACGTTACGGGACAGGGGGGGAGAAAAACTGTTTTTT.

This rearrangement joins TRBV6-1 to TRBJ1-2, with TRBD1 matching over 9 bases. J gave up 5 bases and V 3 bases, and 10 bases lay outside the gene matches. CDR3 length: 16 residues. CDR1 is MNHNS and CDR2 is SASEGT in the germline V gene. This CDR3 reads CASSDGTGTLGYGYTF. DNA of the CDR3: TGTGCCAGCAGTGATGGGACAGGGACCTTAGGGTATGGCTACACCTTC.

The chain joins TRBV10-3 to TRBJ2-2, with 10 bases lining up with TRBD2. J was trimmed by 4 bases and V by 10 bases; bases with no gene match: 9. CDR1 and CDR2 (germline): ENHRY, SYGVKD. This CDR3 has 15 amino acids. CDR3 coding DNA: TGTGCCACCGTTAGGACTAGCGGCCCCACCGGGGAGCTGTTTTTT. It specifies CATVRTSGPTGELFF.

This rearrangement joins TRBV3-1 (or the pseudogene TRBV3-2) to TRBJ2-5; possibly TRBD2 for D (5 bases). V was clipped by 4 bases and J by 5 bases, with 14 bases between them. The length of the CDR3 is 14 residues. CDR1 is LGHDT, CDR2 YNNKEL, per germline (reference sequence). As DNA, the CDR3 is TGTGCCAGCAGCCTTCCGGGAATCGACGAGACCCAGTACTTC. It codes for CASSLPGIDETQYF.

The chain joins TRBV5-1 to TRBJ2-3; 8 bases line up with TRBD1. The V gene's germline CDR1 is SGHRS and CDR2 YFSETQ. Unmatched junction bases numbered 2, after V lost 1 base and J lost 4 bases. The CDR3 loop spans 14 amino acids. For the CDR3, the DNA is TGCGCCAGCAGCTTGCAGGGGGCGTCAGATACGCAGTATTTT. Translating it yields CASSLQGASDTQYF.

V is TRBV7-2 and J is TRBJ2-3; 13 bases map to TRBD2. V was pared by 4 bases and J by 1 base, with 5 bases of the junction left unmatched. This CDR3 has 17 amino acids. Per germline, CDR1 SGHTA and CDR2 FQGNSA. The CDR3 region has the DNA TGTGCCAGCAGCTGGACTAGCGGGGGAGGGGGCACAGATACGCAGTATTTT. It encodes CASSWTSGGGGTDTQYF.

Regarding this clone: Within the sample, other DNA sequences also encode this same CDR3. The chain uses TRBV18 and TRBJ1-1; maybe TRBD1 (6 bases). This CDR3 is built from 14 residues. The V gene's germline CDR1 is KGHSH and CDR2 LQKENI. The ends were cut back, 1 base at V and 2 bases at J, with 8 bases in the middle. In nucleotides, the CDR3 is TGTGCCAGCTCACCACAGGGGGTTAACACTGAAGCTTTCTTT. Amino acids: CASSPQGVNTEAFF.

This clone was counted between two and nine times. The genes are TRBV7-8 and TRBJ1-6, with 7 bases lining up with TRBD1. V was pared by 5 bases and J by 0 bases, with 13 bases of the junction left unmatched. This CDR3 contains 19 residues. Germline V gene sequence: CDR1 SGHVS, CDR2 FQNEAQ. CDR3 DNA: TGTGCCAGCAGCCTTAGGCCCCTACAGGGGAGCTCCTATAATTCACCCCTCCACTTT. Its protein product is CASSLRPLQGSSYNSPLHF. Together with reference TRBV7-8 and TRBJ1-6, the CDR3 gives the full variable domain: GAGVSQSPRYKVAKRGQDVALRCDPISGHVSLFWYQQALGQGPEFLTYFQNEAQLDKSGLPSDRFFAERPEGSVSTLKIQRTQQEDSAVYLCASSLRPLQGSSYNSPLHFGNGTRLTVT.

The chain has TRBV18 and TRBJ1-5, with D tentatively TRBD1 (6 bases). CDR3 size: 16 residues. In germline, CDR1 is KGHSH, CDR2 LQKENI. The V gene lost 3 bases and the J gene lost 0 bases, with 12 bases spanning the gap. CDR3 DNA sequence: TGTGCCAGCTCACCGGGACGACAGGATAGCAATCAGCCCCAGCATTTT. As protein: CASSPGRQDSNQPQHF.

The chain couples TRBV7-2 to TRBJ2-3, with 12 bases fitting TRBD2. V shed 5 bases, J shed 1 base, and the junction held 4 bases outside the gene matches. The CDR3 has 16 amino acids. Germline lookup yields CDR1 SGHTA and CDR2 FQGNSA. The CDR3 loop is CASSPGLAGRTDTQYF. The CDR3 DNA reads TGTGCCAGCAGCCCCGGACTAGCGGGACGCACAGATACGCAGTATTTT.